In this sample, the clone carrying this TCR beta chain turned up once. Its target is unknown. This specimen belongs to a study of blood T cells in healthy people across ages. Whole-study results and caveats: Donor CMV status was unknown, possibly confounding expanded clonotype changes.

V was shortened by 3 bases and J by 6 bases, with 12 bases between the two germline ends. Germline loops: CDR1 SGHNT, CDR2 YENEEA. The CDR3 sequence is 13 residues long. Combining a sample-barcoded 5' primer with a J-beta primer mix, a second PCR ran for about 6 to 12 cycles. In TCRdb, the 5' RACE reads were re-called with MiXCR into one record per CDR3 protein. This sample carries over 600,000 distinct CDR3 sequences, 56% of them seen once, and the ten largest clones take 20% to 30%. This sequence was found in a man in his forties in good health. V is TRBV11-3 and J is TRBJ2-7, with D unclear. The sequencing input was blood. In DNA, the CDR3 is TGTGCCAGCAGCTTCCGTAGGGCCTCCGAGCAGTACTTC. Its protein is CASSFRRASEQYF.